These 15 T cell receptor beta chains originate from one sample sequenced in a study of naive and memory T cell subsets. The study's findings and limits: Naive repertoires, especially CD8, held a few larger clonotypes, possibly memory cells re-expressing CD45RA.

Which antigens these TCRs recognize remains unknown. Both TRBC1 and TRBC2 were covered by a beta constant-region primer of two equimolar oligonucleotides. Ligated cDNA was amplified by four rounds of PCR with nested alpha and beta constant-region primers and SP2. TCRdb called the UMI-ligation and nested PCR reads again in MiXCR, with one record for every CDR3 protein. Of about 140,000 distinct CDR3 sequences listed, about 20% are singletons. Material: naive CD8+ T cells from blood. These receptor sequences come from a human donor in good health.

CDR3 in amino acids: CASSVDRVSYEQYF. CDR3 sequence (DNA): TGTGCCAGCAGCGTTGACAGGGTCTCCTACGAGCAGTACTTC. V is TRBV9 and J is TRBJ2-7; the match to TRBD1 covers 7 bases. The germline V gene has CDR1 SGDLS and CDR2 YYNGEE. Trimming took 2 bases from V and 0 from J; bases not matched to a gene: 2. The CDR3 totals 14 residues.

V and J are TRBV7-8 and TRBJ2-1; 9 bases align to TRBD2. CDR1 is SGHVS and CDR2 is FQNEAQ in the germline V gene. With 2 bases clipped from V and 0 bases from J, the junction kept 8 bases outside the gene matches. This CDR3 is built from 18 residues. For the CDR3, the DNA is TGTGCCAGCAGCTTACGCGGGAGGGATTGGAGCTCCTACAATGAGCAGTTCTTC. This translates into CASSLRGRDWSSYNEQFF. The full variable domain, completed using reference TRBV7-8 and TRBJ2-1, is GAGVSQSPRYKVAKRGQDVALRCDPISGHVSLFWYQQALGQGPEFLTYFQNEAQLDKSGLPSDRFFAERPEGSVSTLKIQRTQQEDSAVYLCASSLRGRDWSSYNEQFFGPGTRLTVL.

The chain carries TRBV28 and TRBJ2-7; 9 bases are a match to TRBD2. CDR3 size: 14 residues. The V gene's germline CDR1 is MDHEN and CDR2 SYDVKM. Trimming removed 5 bases from V and 5 bases from J; junction bases left unmatched: 7. In DNA form, the CDR3 reads TGTGCCAGCAGTGCAGGACTAGCGAGCAACGAGCAGTACTTC. Protein: CASSAGLASNEQYF.

This clonotype was recorded a few times. The chain couples TRBV20-1 to TRBJ2-7; 9 nucleotides align to TRBD2. Germline V gene lookup returns CDR1 DFQATT and CDR2 SNEGSKA (reference sequence). The CDR3 contains 13 residues. V shed 6 bases and J 0 bases; nucleotides not matched to a gene: 3. CDR3 bases: TGCAGTGCCGAGCGGGGGGACTCCTACGAGCAGTACTTC. Translated, it gives CSAERGDSYEQYF.

There are a few counts of this clonotype. This chain connects TRBV6-5 to TRBJ2-5; TRBD2 matches at 7 bases. Trimming at V came to 1 base and at J to 4 bases, leaving 6 bases not matched to a gene. Germline CDR1 is MNHEY and CDR2 is SVGAGI. CDR3 length: 15 amino acids. DNA of the CDR3: TGTGCCAGCAGTTACTTGGCGGGAGAGGGAGAGACCCAGTACTTC. Translation: CASSYLAGEGETQYF.

The chain links TRBV11-1 to TRBJ2-3; possibly TRBD2 for D (5 bases). V lost 1 base and J 3 bases, leaving 14 bases between the germline ends. CDR3 size: 16 residues. From germline, CDR1 is SGHAT and CDR2 FQDESV (reference sequence). The CDR3 reads CASSLGVGSGTDTQYF. The CDR3 DNA sequence: TGTGCCAGCAGCTTAGGAGTGGGCAGCGGAACAGATACGCAGTATTTT.

A few counts support this clonotype. The rearrangement uses TRBV28 and TRBJ2-1; possible D gene TRBD1, 5 bases. The V end was cut by 11 bases, the J end by 4 bases, with 21 bases between. Germline lookup yields CDR1 MDHEN and CDR2 SYDVKM. CDR3 length: 15 amino acids. The CDR3 protein is CASKTTEPTYNEQFF. The DNA of the CDR3 is TGTGCCTCCAAAACGACAGAGCCGACTTACAATGAGCAGTTCTTC.

The chain carries TRBV28 and TRBJ2-3, with 10 positions matching TRBD2. CDR1 is MDHEN and CDR2 is SYDVKM in the germline V gene. The J segment lost 5 bases and the V segment lost 5 bases, leaving 4 bases of the junction unmatched. The CDR3 runs 14 residues. CDR3 DNA sequence: TGTGCCAGCAGTCTCGGGACTAGCGAAGATACGCAGTATTTT. Protein product: CASSLGTSEDTQYF.

This clonotype was seen a few times. The chain recombines TRBV28 with TRBJ1-6; possibly TRBD1 for D (6 bases). Germline V lookup: CDR1 MDHEN, CDR2 SYDVKM. CDR3 size: 14 residues. The germline V and J ends were trimmed by 3 bases and 14 bases, with 17 bases remaining between them. The CDR3 loop reads CASSFPAGASALHF. The CDR3 coding sequence is TGTGCCAGCAGTTTCCCGGCAGGGGCTTCGGCCCTCCACTTT.

The chain couples TRBV6-5 to TRBJ2-3; D unclear. CDR1 and CDR2 from the germline V gene are MNHEY and SVGAGI. The CDR3 runs 13 residues. Trimming cost V 6 bases and J 0 bases, with 7 bases left between them. CDR3 nucleotides: TGTGCCAGCAGCCCCGATAGCACAGATACGCAGTATTTT. This encodes CASSPDSTDTQYF.

In this sample, this clonotype turned up many times. The CDR3 DNA follows: TGTGCCAGCAGCTTGGGGAGCGGGACCTCCTACGAGCAGTACTTC. Translated, it gives CASSLGSGTSYEQYF. V gene TRBV5-6 combines with J gene TRBJ2-7; 7 bases fit TRBD2. Looked up from germline, CDR1 is SGHDT and CDR2 is YYEEEE. The CDR3 runs 15 residues. Trimming cost V 0 bases and J 0 bases; bases outside gene matches: 3.

The genes are TRBV27 and TRBJ2-1, with unresolved D. Between the trimmed V and J ends, which lost 2 bases and 0 bases, there was a span of 11 bases. Germline CDR1 reads MNHEY; CDR2 reads SMNVEV (reference sequence). This CDR3 region has 16 residues. Here the CDR3 DNA reads TGTGCCAGCAGTTTACTGGGCCCAAGCTCCTACAATGAGCAGTTCTTC. This translates into CASSLLGPSSYNEQFF.

The CDR3 region has the DNA TGTGCCAGCACCCCGGACGTATCCTACGAGCAGTACTTC. Protein product: CASTPDVSYEQYF. The chain combines TRBV5-4 with TRBJ2-7; unclear D gene. V was pared by 6 bases and J by 1 base, with 11 bases between. The CDR3 is made up of 13 amino acids. In germline, CDR1 is SGHNT, CDR2 YYREEE (reference sequence).

This clonotype was found once. V usage is TRBV5-1 and J usage is TRBJ2-1; a weak D match, TRBD2 (6 bases). The V end lost 1 base, the J end lost 8 bases, and 13 bases lay between the germline ends. CDR1 SGHRS and CDR2 YFSETQ come from the germline V gene. The length of the CDR3 is 14 residues. CDR3 DNA: TGCGCCAGCAGCTTGTGGGGGGAGATCGATGAGCAGTTCTTC. Its protein product is CASSLWGEIDEQFF.

The chain couples TRBV10-3 to TRBJ2-7, with unresolved D. The CDR3 spans 14 residues. From germline, CDR1 is ENHRY and CDR2 SYGVKD. V lost 6 bases, J lost 0 bases, and 12 bases lay in between. The CDR3 here is CAIRSGQSSYEQYF. The CDR3 DNA reads as TGTGCCATCAGATCAGGCCAGAGCTCCTACGAGCAGTACTTC.